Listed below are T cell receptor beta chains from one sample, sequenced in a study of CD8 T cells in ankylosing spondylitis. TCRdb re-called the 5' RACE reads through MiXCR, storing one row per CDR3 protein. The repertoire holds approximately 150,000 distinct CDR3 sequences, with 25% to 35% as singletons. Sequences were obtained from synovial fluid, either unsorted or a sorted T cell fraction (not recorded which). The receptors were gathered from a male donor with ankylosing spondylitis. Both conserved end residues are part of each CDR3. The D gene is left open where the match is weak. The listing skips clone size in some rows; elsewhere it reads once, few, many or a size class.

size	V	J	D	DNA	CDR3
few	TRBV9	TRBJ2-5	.	TGTGCCAGCAGCGGCCGCGGTGAGACCCAGTACTTC	CASSGRGETQYF
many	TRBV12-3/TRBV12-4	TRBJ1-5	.	TGTGCCAGCAGTCCGAACAGGGTCAGTAGTCAGCCCCAGCATTTT	CASSPNRVSSQPQHF
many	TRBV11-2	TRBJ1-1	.	TGTGCCAGCAGCTTAGTCAGGGAAAAGGCTTTCTTT	CASSLVREKAFF
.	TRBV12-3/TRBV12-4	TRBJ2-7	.	TGTGCCAGCAGTTTGCCTGACAGAGCCTACGAGCAGTACTTC	CASSLPDRAYEQYF
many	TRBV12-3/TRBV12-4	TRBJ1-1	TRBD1	TGTGCCAGCAGTTTGCGCAGGGGGCCAACGATTACTGAAGCTTTCTTT	CASSLRRGPTITEAFF
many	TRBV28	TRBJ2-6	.	TGTGCCAGCAGCCGTAGACAGACTGGGGCCAACGTCCTGACTTTC	CASSRRQTGANVLTF
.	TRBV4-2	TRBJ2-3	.	TGTGCCAGCAGCAAGTTGGACGGAATAAGCAGCACAGATACGCAGTATTTT	CASSKLDGISSTDTQYF
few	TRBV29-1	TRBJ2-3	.	TGCAGCGTTGAATACGGGACAGATACGCAGTATTTT	CSVEYGTDTQYF
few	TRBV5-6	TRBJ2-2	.	TGTGCCAGCAGCTTGTTAGACAGGTCTACCGGGGAGCTGTTTTTT	CASSLLDRSTGELFF
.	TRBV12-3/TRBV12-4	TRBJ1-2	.	TGTGCCAGCAATTCCGGGTGGGAGAACTATGGCTACACCTTC	CASNSGWENYGYTF
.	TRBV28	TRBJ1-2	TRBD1	TGTGCCAGCCGGAACAGGGGTCCTAACTATGGCTACACCTTC	CASRNRGPNYGYTF